The clone carrying this TCR beta chain appeared a single time. The data belong to a study of blood T cell repertoires in COVID-19. Study at large: Samples of COVID-19 (acute and convalescent) were obtained from the United States, Italy and Spain. From T cells, B-cell-depleted T cells, or PBMCs came the material, which was cDNA or gDNA.

Source study methods: Amplifying reference gene primers gave estimates of nucleated cell counts. Libraries were prepared by immunoSEQ multiplex PCR; TCRdb keeps only in-frame clonotypes and omits some of them. V and J calls and clone size are copied from that table; D and trimming were computed from the DNA. The profile shows 150,000 to 180,000 clones, about 80% of them singletons. The CDR3 loop spans 14 amino acids. V lost 5 bases, J lost 1 base, and 11 bases lay in between. CDR1 is KGHSH and CDR2 is LQKENI in the germline V gene. Sequences were obtained from peripheral blood. The sequence was collected from a woman aged 55-70 years with acute or convalescent COVID-19. V and J are TRBV18 and TRBJ1-1; D might be TRBD1 (5 bases). The CDR3 sequence: CASSSGGGNTEAFF. CDR3 DNA: TGTGCCAGCTCATCTGGGGGGGGGAACACTGAAGCTTTCTTT.